This TCR beta chain stems from a study of T cells in Graves' hyperthyroidism and ophthalmopathy. Germline V gives CDR1 DFQATT, CDR2 SNEGSKA (reference sequence). This CDR3 has 11 residues. The V and J ends lost 6 bases and 6 bases respectively, with 12 bases between them. There were TCR beta CDR3 regions amplified from RNA transcripts. A first-round RT-PCR of the TCR CDR3 used the HTBI primer set. TCRdb passed the multiplex PCR reads through MiXCR, listing each CDR3 protein once. The sample shows about 600,000 distinct CDR3 sequences, 14% of them seen only once. This clonotype has at least ten counts. Sequenced material: blood. The clonotype comes from a woman between 18 and 29 years old with Graves' ophthalmopathy. The V and J genes are TRBV20-1 and TRBJ2-7, with D possibly called TRBD1 or TRBD2 (5 bases each). In DNA form, the CDR3 reads TGCAGTGCGAGGGACCCCGGCGAGCAGTACTTC. This sequence encodes CSARDPGEQYF.